This is a list of T cell receptor beta chains from one sample in a study of early T cells in non-severe SARS-CoV-2 infection. MiXCR, applied by TCRdb to the 5' RACE reads, yields one record per CDR3 protein. Of 98,000 or so distinct CDR3 sequences listed, about 12% were seen once; the top ten hold 2.5% to 4%. The material sequenced was whole blood. The receptors stem from an adult who was a healthcare worker with PCR-confirmed SARS-CoV-2 infection or an uninfected control (not recorded which). Both conserved end residues are part of each CDR3. A D gene is named only where the DNA matches it firmly. Not all rows give a size; the values are once, few, many and, for expanded clones, a class.

D	size	length	V	J	DNA	CDR3
-	few	14	TRBV5-1	TRBJ2-1	TGCGCCAGCAGCTTCGGGGGTCCAGGGAATGAGCAGTTCTTC	CASSFGGPGNEQFF
-	few	12	TRBV12-3/TRBV12-4	TRBJ2-1	TGTGCCAGCAGTTTGATCCCTGGGGAGCAGTTCTTC	CASSLIPGEQFF
TRBD2	few	15	TRBV30	TRBJ2-3	TGTGCCTGGAGTGCTCGGGGGGGTGTGACAGATACGCAGTATTTT	CAWSARGGVTDTQYF
-	-	15	TRBV5-4	TRBJ2-5	TGTGCCAGCAGCTTGAGTCGGATTATAGAGAGGCCCCAGTACTTC	CASSLSRIIERPQYF
TRBD1	few	16	TRBV20-1	TRBJ2-6	TGCAGTGCTAGACGGGACAGAGCCTCTGGGGCCAACGTCCTGACTTTC	CSARRDRASGANVLTF
TRBD2	few	15	TRBV7-3	TRBJ2-1	TGTGCCAGCAGCTTATTTAGCGGGGCGAACAATGAGCAGTTCTTC	CASSLFSGANNEQFF
-	-	14	TRBV5-1	TRBJ1-1	TGCGCCAGCAGCTCGGTTGGGGGGACCACTGAAGCTTTCTTT	CASSSVGGTTEAFF
-	-	12	TRBV18	TRBJ2-1	TGTGCCAGCTCACCGGTCTACGGGGAGCAGTTCTTC	CASSPVYGEQFF
-	-	16	TRBV7-2	TRBJ2-5	TGTGCCAGCAGCTTAGGAGGGGCAGGCGGACAAGAGACCCAGTACTTC	CASSLGGAGGQETQYF
-	-	13	TRBV6-6	TRBJ1-5	TGTGCCAGCCGAGGAGGGGGAAATCAGCCCCAGCATTTT	CASRGGGNQPQHF
-	many	17	TRBV6-2/TRBV6-3	TRBJ2-1	TGTGCCAGCAGTCACCGGGATAGAACAGTACCCTACAATGAGCAGTTCTTC	CASSHRDRTVPYNEQFF
TRBD2	-	16	TRBV7-2	TRBJ2-1	TGTGCCAGCAGCTTAGGACTAGCGGGTGGATTTGGGGAGCAGTTCTTC	CASSLGLAGGFGEQFF
-	few	14	TRBV28	TRBJ1-6	TGTGCCAGCTTCCAAATTCGAGGGTATTCACCCCTCCACTTT	CASFQIRGYSPLHF
-	many	19	TRBV21-1	TRBJ2-3	TGTGCCAGCAGCAAAGCCCAGCGGGAGGGCCCTCAAAGCACAGATACGCAGTATTTT	CASSKAQREGPQSTDTQYF
-	few	16	TRBV7-9	TRBJ1-3	TGTGCCAGCAGCTTACGTCGCGGGCCCGCTGGAAACACCATATATTTT	CASSLRRGPAGNTIYF
-	-	15	TRBV19	TRBJ2-2	TGTGCCAGTAGTATAGCGACGGTGAACACCGGGGAGCTGTTTTTT	CASSIATVNTGELFF
TRBD1	many	17	TRBV11-2	TRBJ1-5	TGTGCCAGCAGCCCCGGGACAGGGGGCCAAAGCAATCAGCCCCAGCATTTT	CASSPGTGGQSNQPQHF
-	-	15	TRBV2	TRBJ2-5	TGTGCCAGCAGTGAAGCGGGGGCGTACCAAGAGACCCAGTACTTC	CASSEAGAYQETQYF
-	few	16	TRBV11-2	TRBJ2-5	TGTGCCAGCAGCTTAAACGCGGGCCCCGTCGGAGAGACCCAGTACTTC	CASSLNAGPVGETQYF
TRBD1	-	15	TRBV5-1	TRBJ1-1	TGCGCCAGCAGCCCAGGGGGACAGGGGTTCGCTGAAGCTTTCTTT	CASSPGGQGFAEAFF
TRBD1	few	13	TRBV29-1	TRBJ2-7	TGCAGCGGAAGACAGGGGAGCTCGGGCGAGCAGTACTTC	CSGRQGSSGEQYF
-	-	14	TRBV29-1	TRBJ2-3	TGCAGCGCTTACCCGGGACTGAGCACAGATACGCAGTATTTT	CSAYPGLSTDTQYF
-	many	17	TRBV5-1	TRBJ2-1	TGCGCCAGCAGCTTGGCCCCCGGGACCAGCCTTTACAATGAGCAGTTCTTC	CASSLAPGTSLYNEQFF
TRBD1	few	14	TRBV15	TRBJ2-5	TGTGCCACCAGCAAGGACAGGTACCAAGAGACCCAGTACTTC	CATSKDRYQETQYF
-	-	16	TRBV6-6	TRBJ1-5	TGTGCCAGCAGTTACGGTACAGGAGCGAAGGGGCAGCCCCAGCATTTT	CASSYGTGAKGQPQHF
-	-	15	TRBV5-1	TRBJ2-5	TGCGCCAGCAGCTTGGAGTCCGGGTCCCAAGAGACCCAGTACTTC	CASSLESGSQETQYF
TRBD2	many	16	TRBV12-3/TRBV12-4	TRBJ2-4	TGTGCCAGCAGTTTCCGGACTAGCGGAACCAAAAACATTCAGTACTTC	CASSFRTSGTKNIQYF
TRBD1	many	13	TRBV7-6	TRBJ1-2	TGTGCCAGCAGCTTAGATCGGACAGGGACTCACACCTTC	CASSLDRTGTHTF
-	few	15	TRBV6-1	TRBJ2-2	TGTGCCAGTGCCCTAGCGAAAAAAAACACCGGGGAGCTGTTTTTT	CASALAKKNTGELFF
-	-	14	TRBV15	TRBJ1-5	TGTGCCACCAGTCGTCTCTTGGGCAATCAGCCCCAGCATTTT	CATSRLLGNQPQHF
TRBD2	few	18	TRBV10-3	TRBJ2-5	TGTGCCATCTCCACTAGCGGGAGGCCCGGAAAGTACCAAGAGACCCAGTACTTC	CAISTSGRPGKYQETQYF
TRBD1	few	15	TRBV12-3/TRBV12-4	TRBJ2-5	TGTGCCAGCAGTATTAGACAGGCAGGGGGAGAGACCCAGTACTTC	CASSIRQAGGETQYF
-	-	16	TRBV6-5	TRBJ2-7	TGTGCCAGCAGTTACTCGACGAGGGAATTGGGATACGAGCAGTACTTC	CASSYSTRELGYEQYF
-	-	15	TRBV27	TRBJ1-2	TGTGCCAGCAGTTTATTTACGGGGGCAGGCTATGGCTACACCTTC	CASSLFTGAGYGYTF
-	-	14	TRBV30	TRBJ2-5	TGTACCTGGAGTACCGGGACTCCCCAAGAGACCCAGTACTTC	CTWSTGTPQETQYF
TRBD1	many	18	TRBV30	TRBJ1-5	TGTGCCTGGAGTGTAAACAGGGGCCAGCCTTATAGCAATCAGCCCCAGCATTTT	CAWSVNRGQPYSNQPQHF
-	few	13	TRBV20-1	TRBJ1-1	TGCAGTGCTAGAGATATGGGGTCAAATGAAGCTTTCTTT	CSARDMGSNEAFF